Presented here are 2 T cell receptor beta chains from one specimen sequenced in a study of blood T cell repertoires in COVID-19 (dated by TCRdb to the early 2020s). Library creation used the immunoSEQ multiplex PCR assay. This immuneACCESS table, as held by TCRdb, lists in-frame sequences with V and J called but not all clones. Of the missing ones, under half trace to an unresolved V gene in checked studies; the others have no known cause. For this sample the table gives 140,000 or so clones, of which roughly 80% were detected only once. Jointly, the top ten make up roughly 17% of the sample. Sequencing was carried out using peripheral blood. The source is a man aged 50 to 60 with acute or convalescent COVID-19.

The table lists this clone with a count of one. V usage is TRBV2 and J usage is TRBJ2-7; D unclear. V was clipped by 0 bases and J by 3 bases, with 3 bases between them. This CDR3 has 12 residues. Germline CDR1 and CDR2: SNHLY and FYNNEI. CDR3: CASSEASYEQYV. CDR3 bases: TGTGCCAGCAGTGAAGCCAGCTACGAGCAGTACGTC.

The chain carries TRBV2 and TRBJ1-5; maybe TRBD1 (6 bases). The CDR3 length is 14 residues. The V and J ends lost 8 bases and 3 bases respectively, with 14 bases between them. Germline V lookup: CDR1 SNHLY, CDR2 FYNNEI. DNA of the CDR3: TGTGCCAGCGGATCGGACAGCCTCAATCAGCCCCAGCATTTT. This sequence encodes CASGSDSLNQPQHF. Drawing the rest from reference TRBV2 and TRBJ1-5, the complete variable domain is EPEVTQTPSHQVTQMGQEVILRCVPISNHLYFYWYRQILGQKVEFLVSFYNNEISEKSEIFDDQFSVERPDGSNFTLKIRSTKLEDSAMYFCASGSDSLNQPQHFGDGTRLSIL.